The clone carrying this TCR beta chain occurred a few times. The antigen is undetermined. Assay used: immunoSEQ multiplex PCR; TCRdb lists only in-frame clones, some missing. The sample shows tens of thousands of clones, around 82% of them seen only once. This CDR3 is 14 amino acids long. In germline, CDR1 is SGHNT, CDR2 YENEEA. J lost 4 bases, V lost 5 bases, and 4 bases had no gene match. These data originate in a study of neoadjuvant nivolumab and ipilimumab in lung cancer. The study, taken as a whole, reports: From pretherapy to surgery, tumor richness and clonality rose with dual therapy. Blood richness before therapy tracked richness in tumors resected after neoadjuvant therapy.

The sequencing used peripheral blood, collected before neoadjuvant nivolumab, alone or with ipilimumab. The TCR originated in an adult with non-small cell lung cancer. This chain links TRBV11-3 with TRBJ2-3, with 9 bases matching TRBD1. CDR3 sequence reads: CASSLGQGADTQYF. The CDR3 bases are TGTGCCAGCAGCCTGGGACAGGGCGCAGATACGCAGTATTTT.